The 20 T cell receptor beta chains given below trace back to one sample, sequenced in a study of Ad26.COV2.S vaccination and SARS-CoV-2 variants. Assay used: immunoSEQ multiplex PCR; TCRdb lists only in-frame clones, some missing. The repertoire consists of around 240,000 clones, with 85% to 90% occurring once and the leading ten covering about 10%. Treatment in this sample: roughly 20 received Ad26.COV2.S at low or high dose, single or two shots; about 5 received placebo; per-sample allocation not given. Sample collection was performed on day 63 after the first vaccine or placebo injection. The input for sequencing was peripheral blood, taken in a trial of Ad26.COV2.S vaccine versus placebo. The receptors originated from a person between 18 and 60 years old who received the Ad26.COV2.S COVID-19 vaccine or a placebo.

This chain connects TRBV5-6 to TRBJ1-5; D may be TRBD1 (6 bases). The V gene lost 0 bases and the J gene lost 7 bases, with 11 bases spanning the gap. The CDR3 length is 14 residues. Germline V CDR1 and CDR2: SGHDT, YYEEEE. CDR3 sequence: CASSLAGVGQPQHF. For the CDR3, the DNA is TGTGCCAGCAGCTTGGCAGGGGTTGGCCAGCCCCAGCATTTT.

The rearrangement links TRBV4-2 to TRBJ2-1; TRBD2 agrees at 12 bases. This CDR3 region has 17 residues. The germline V gene encodes CDR1 LGHNA and CDR2 YNFKEQ. The V gene end was trimmed by 3 bases and the J gene end by 4 bases; junction bases not matched to a gene: 7. CDR3: CASSQDTSGGLYNEQFF. The CDR3 coding sequence is TGTGCCAGCAGCCAGGATACTAGCGGGGGGTTGTACAATGAGCAGTTCTTC.

The chain recombines TRBV7-8 with TRBJ2-7; no definite D call. CDR1 SGHVS and CDR2 FQNEAQ come from the germline V gene. CDR3 size: 15 residues. The V end lost 6 bases, the J end lost 2 bases, and 17 bases lay between the germline ends. The CDR3 region has the DNA TGTGCCAGCAGTGACCCCTTCCAGAAACCCTACGAGCAGTACTTC. Its protein is CASSDPFQKPYEQYF.

The chain couples TRBV19 to TRBJ2-7; D unclear. The CDR3 extends over 14 amino acids. The germline CDR1 and CDR2 sequences are LNHDA and SQIVND (reference sequence). The V end was cut by 4 bases, the J end by 2 bases, with 12 bases between. This CDR3 is CASSNPPATYEQYF. CDR3 nucleotides: TGTGCCAGTAGTAATCCTCCAGCCACCTACGAGCAGTACTTC.

The genes are TRBV27 and TRBJ2-7; D is possibly TRBD1 (6 bases). Germline V gene data show CDR1 as MNHEY and CDR2 as SMNVEV (reference sequence). CDR3 length equals 13 residues. V was cut by 3 bases and J by 2 bases, with 8 bases left in between. CDR3 sequence: CASSLGATYEQYF. Here the CDR3 DNA reads TGTGCCAGCAGTTTGGGGGCTACCTACGAGCAGTACTTC.

The rearrangement links TRBV30 to TRBJ2-5; tentative D call: TRBD2 (5 bases). Trimming pared 4 bases from V and 9 bases from J, leaving 12 bases between. The CDR3 is 11 residues long. Per germline, CDR1 GTSNPN and CDR2 SVGIG (reference sequence). The CDR3 nucleotides are TGTGCCTGGAACCGGGATGGGGCCCAGTACTTC. Protein sequence: CAWNRDGAQYF. Complete variable domain (other parts from reference TRBV30 and TRBJ2-5): SQTIHQWPATLVQPVGSPLSLECTVEGTSNPNLYWYRQAAGRGLQLLFYSVGIGQISSEVPQNLSASRPQDRQFILSSKKLLLSDSGFYLCAWNRDGAQYFGPGTRLLVL.

The chain uses TRBV20-1 and TRBJ2-7; D is unclear. Germline V gene data show CDR1 as DFQATT and CDR2 as SNEGSKA (reference sequence). CDR3 size: 11 residues. V was shortened by 5 bases and J by 2 bases, with 7 bases between the two germline ends. The CDR3 loop reads CSAGTAYEQYF. Written as DNA, the CDR3 is TGCAGTGCTGGTACAGCCTACGAGCAGTACTTC.

The chain employs TRBV10-2 and TRBJ1-5; 8 bases align to TRBD1. This CDR3 spans 12 amino acids. Germline values: CDR1 WSHSY, CDR2 SAAADI. V was pared by 11 bases and J by 3 bases, with 3 bases of the junction left unmatched. The CDR3 region is CASQGDNQPQHF. In nucleotides, the CDR3 is TGCGCCTCACAGGGGGACAATCAGCCCCAGCATTTT.

The chain uses TRBV28 and TRBJ1-2, with TRBD1 as a possible D gene (6 bases). The CDR3 covers 15 residues. Trimming removed 4 bases from V and 5 bases from J, with 17 bases in between. Germline V gene lookup returns CDR1 MDHEN and CDR2 SYDVKM. This chain's CDR3 is CASSSFSAGVYGYTF. CDR3 sequence (DNA): TGTGCCAGCAGTTCCTTTAGTGCAGGGGTGTATGGCTACACCTTC.

The chain combines TRBV6-1 with TRBJ2-7, with a possible D match to TRBD2 (5 bases). There are 15 residues in the CDR3. Germline CDR1 and CDR2: MNHNS and SASEGT. The ends were cut back, 0 bases at V and 7 bases at J, with 16 bases in the middle. For the CDR3, the DNA is TGTGCCAGCAGTGAAGCCTCCCGGGCCACGGGGGAGCAGTACTTC. Its translation: CASSEASRATGEQYF.

The CDR3 reads CASSYTGTATGELFF. The CDR3 nucleotides are TGTGCCAGCAGTTACACCGGGACGGCCACCGGGGAGCTGTTTTTT. The chain links TRBV6-2 or TRBV6-3 to TRBJ2-2; TRBD1 or TRBD2 may be the D gene (5 bases each). This CDR3 comprises 15 residues. Germline V gene lookup returns CDR1 MNHEY and CDR2 SVGEGT. Deletions cut 2 bases from V and 4 bases from J, with 11 bases between.

The J gene is TRBJ2-5, the V gene TRBV2; 8 nucleotides line up with TRBD2. With 4 bases clipped from V and 5 bases from J, the junction kept 9 bases outside the gene matches. CDR1 SNHLY and CDR2 FYNNEI come from the germline V gene. This CDR3 region has 15 residues. The CDR3 here is CASSGPGREDETQYF. The CDR3 DNA reads TGTGCCAGCAGTGGCCCTGGGCGGGAGGATGAGACCCAGTACTTC.

CDR3 region: CASSAQRGLSEQFF. In nucleotides, the CDR3 is TGCGCCAGCAGTGCACAGCGGGGCCTTTCTGAGCAGTTCTTC. The rearrangement uses TRBV10-2 and TRBJ2-1, with 7 bases that match TRBD2. The CDR3 consists of 14 residues. V lost 4 bases and J lost 9; bases outside the gene matches: 9. Looked up from germline, CDR1 is WSHSY and CDR2 is SAAADI.

This chain connects TRBV5-1 to TRBJ2-7; the match to TRBD1 covers 7 bases. Germline V gives CDR1 SGHRS, CDR2 YFSETQ. The CDR3 runs 15 residues. Trimming cost V 0 bases and J 4 bases; bases outside gene matches: 7. CDR3 nucleotide sequence: TGCGCCAGCAGCTTGGACGGACAGGTGAAATACGAGCAGTACTTC. Protein product: CASSLDGQVKYEQYF.

The V and J genes are TRBV7-2 and TRBJ2-1; TRBD2 matches at 8 bases. V was pared by 2 bases and J by 3 bases, with 12 bases of the junction left unmatched. Looked up from germline, CDR1 is SGHTA and CDR2 is FQGNSA. The CDR3 runs to 18 residues. The CDR3 is CASSLWDRPGLVYNEQFF. CDR3 in DNA: TGTGCCAGCAGCTTATGGGACCGCCCGGGACTAGTCTACAATGAGCAGTTCTTC.

In its sample, this clone was seen once. For the CDR3, the DNA is TGTGCCAGCAGCACCGGGACAGATCGGGAGCAGTACTTC. This encodes CASSTGTDREQYF. This rearrangement joins TRBV6-5 to TRBJ2-7; TRBD1 aligns across 7 bases. This CDR3 region has 13 residues. Germline loops: CDR1 MNHEY, CDR2 SVGAGI. With 6 bases clipped from V and 7 bases from J, the junction kept 9 bases outside the gene matches.

V is TRBV15 and J is TRBJ1-3, with 8 bases matching TRBD1. This CDR3 spans 20 amino acids. CDR1 and CDR2 from the germline V gene are LNHNV and YYDKDF (reference sequence). J gave up 0 bases and V 3 bases, and 16 bases lay outside the gene matches. The CDR3 region has the DNA TGTGCCACCAGCAGTGTGGCAGGGGGCAAAGGGCCCTACTCTGGAAACACCATATATTTT. This encodes CATSSVAGGKGPYSGNTIYF.

The genes are TRBV5-4 and TRBJ2-1, with unresolved D. This CDR3 has 12 amino acids. V lost 3 bases, J lost 5 bases, and 6 bases lay in between. From germline, CDR1 is SGHNT and CDR2 YYREEE (reference sequence). The CDR3 nucleotides read TGTGCCAGCAGCTCCCCGCACAATGAGCAGTTCTTC. Its translation is CASSSPHNEQFF.

This rearrangement joins TRBV7-6 to TRBJ2-7; D call uncertain. This CDR3 region has 15 residues. V lost 0 bases and J lost 0, with 9 bases in between. The germline V gene has CDR1 SGHVS and CDR2 FNYEAQ. Here the CDR3 DNA reads TGTGCCAGCAGCTTAGCGCCTAGGAGCTCCTACGAGCAGTACTTC. This gives the protein CASSLAPRSSYEQYF.

J is TRBJ2-7 and V is TRBV7-9; D remains ambiguous. The V end was cut by 5 bases, the J end by 0 bases, with 14 bases between. Germline values: CDR1 SEHNR, CDR2 FQNEAQ (reference sequence). There are 15 residues in the CDR3. The CDR3 nucleotides are TGTGCCAGCAGCCATGGGATACCGAGCTCCTACGAGCAGTACTTC. It codes for CASSHGIPSSYEQYF. The variable domain in full, with the rest retrieved from reference TRBV7-9 and TRBJ2-7, is DTGVSQNPRHKITKRGQNVTFRCDPISEHNRLYWYRQTLGQGPEFLTYFQNEAQLEKSRLLSDRFSAERPKGSFSTLEIQRTEQGDSAMYLCASSHGIPSSYEQYFGPGTRLTVT.